These 3 T cell receptor beta chains were sequenced from one sample in a study of cytomegalovirus exposure and HLA in healthy donors. The study ran its PCR with 60 Vbeta and 13 Jbeta primers. The method was immunoSEQ multiplex PCR; TCRdb's version includes in-frame clones alone and lacks a portion of them. The sample lists 130,000 or so clones, around 80% occurring once. What was sequenced was PBMCs. The receptors originated from a man in his late teens or twenties in good health and CMV-seropositive.

The chain links TRBV6-5 to TRBJ2-7; no clear D. CDR1 and CDR2 from the germline V gene are MNHEY and SVGAGI. Trimming shortened V by 5 bases and J by 6 bases, and 11 bases separated the two germline ends. This CDR3 has 12 amino acids. The CDR3: CASSEVAVEQYF. Written as DNA, the CDR3 is TGTGCCAGCAGTGAAGTGGCAGTCGAGCAGTACTTC.

V usage is TRBV6-1 and J usage is TRBJ2-7; D is perhaps TRBD2 (6 bases). The CDR3 loop spans 15 amino acids. Trimming stripped 0 bases from V and 2 bases from J, with 11 bases between. Per the germline V gene, CDR1 is MNHNS and CDR2 is SASEGT. CDR3 coding DNA: TGTGCCAGCAGTGAAGCGCGGGACGGAGCCTACGAGCAGTACTTC. Translated, it gives CASSEARDGAYEQYF.

This chain links TRBV11-2 with TRBJ2-2; the match to TRBD2 covers 13 bases. Germline CDR1 is SGHAT and CDR2 is FQNNGV. The CDR3 runs 18 residues. Unmatched junction bases numbered 9, after V lost 1 base and J lost 7 bases. In DNA, the CDR3 is TGTGCCAGCAGCTTAGGGACTAGCGGGAGAAGGCTGGGCGGGGAGCTGTTTTTT. Translating it yields CASSLGTSGRRLGGELFF. The whole variable domain, remainder taken from reference TRBV11-2 and TRBJ2-2, is EAGVAQSPRYKIIEKRQSVAFWCNPISGHATLYWYQQILGQGPKLLIQFQNNGVVDDSQLPKDRFSAERLKGVDSTLKIQPAKLEDSAVYLCASSLGTSGRRLGGELFFGEGSRLTVL.